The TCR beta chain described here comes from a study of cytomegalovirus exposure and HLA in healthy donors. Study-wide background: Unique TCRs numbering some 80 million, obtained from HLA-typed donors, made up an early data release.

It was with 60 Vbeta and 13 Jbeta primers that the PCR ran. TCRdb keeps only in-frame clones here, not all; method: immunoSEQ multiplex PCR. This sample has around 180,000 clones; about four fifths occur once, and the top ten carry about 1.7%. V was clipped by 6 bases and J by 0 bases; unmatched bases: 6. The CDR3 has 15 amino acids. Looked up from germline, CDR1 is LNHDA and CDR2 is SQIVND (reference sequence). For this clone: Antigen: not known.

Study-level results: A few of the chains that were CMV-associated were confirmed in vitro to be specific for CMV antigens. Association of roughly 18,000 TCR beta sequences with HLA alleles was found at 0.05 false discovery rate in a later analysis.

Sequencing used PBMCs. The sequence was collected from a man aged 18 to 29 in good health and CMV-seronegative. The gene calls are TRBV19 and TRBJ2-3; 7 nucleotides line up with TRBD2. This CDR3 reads CASRIFSGSTDTQYF. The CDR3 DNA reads TGTGCCAGTAGGATATTTAGCGGGAGCACAGATACGCAGTATTTT.